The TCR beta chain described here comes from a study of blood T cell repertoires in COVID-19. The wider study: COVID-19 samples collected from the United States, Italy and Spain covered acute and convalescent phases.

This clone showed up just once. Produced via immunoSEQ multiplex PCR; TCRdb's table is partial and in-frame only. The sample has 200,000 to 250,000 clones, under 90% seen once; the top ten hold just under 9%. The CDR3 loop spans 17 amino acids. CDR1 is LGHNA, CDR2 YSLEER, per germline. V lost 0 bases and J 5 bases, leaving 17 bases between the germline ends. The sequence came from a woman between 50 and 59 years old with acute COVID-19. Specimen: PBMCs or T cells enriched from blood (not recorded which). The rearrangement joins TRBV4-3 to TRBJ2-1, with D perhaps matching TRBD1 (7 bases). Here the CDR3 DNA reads TGCGCCAGCAGCCAAGACATCCGCGGGACAGCTAACAATGAGCAGTTCTTC. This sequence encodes CASSQDIRGTANNEQFF.